The present T cell receptor beta chain was sequenced within a study of T cells in Graves' hyperthyroidism and ophthalmopathy. Notes on this clonotype: Its antigen remains unknown.

For Graves' hyperthyroidism to be stable, ophthalmopathy could not progress within 18 months. Not enrolled were patients with uncontrolled infection, other autoimmune disease, pregnancy or lactation. Over 8 ml fresh peripheral blood yielded the PBMCs. Overall study findings and caveats: Ophthalmopathy was distinguished from stable hyperthyroidism by 13 V-J signatures.

Trimming took 7 bases from V and 3 from J, leaving 12 bases between them. CDR3 length: 14 amino acids. Amplification of TCR beta CDR3 regions used RNA as the template. A set of HTBI primers served as the primers for a first-round RT-PCR of the TCR CDR3. TCRdb ran MiXCR on the multiplex PCR reads and lists one entry per CDR3 protein. The data show roughly 800,000 distinct CDR3 sequences, 38% seen once. This TCR was sampled from a man aged 18-30 years with Graves' hyperthyroidism. Sequencing used blood. The chain couples TRBV12-3 or TRBV12-4 to TRBJ1-4; a possible D gene is TRBD1 (5 bases). CDR3 sequence (DNA): TGTGCCAGCACCTCAGGGTCGCCTAATGAAAAACTGTTTTTT. Protein: CASTSGSPNEKLFF.